Presented here are 30 T cell receptor beta chains from one specimen sequenced in a study of OX40 agonist ivuxolimab in advanced cancers. Sequencing was performed with immunoSEQ multiplex PCR; in TCRdb, only in-frame clones are kept and a portion is missing. Among roughly 70,000 clones listed, about 83% were seen once. The starting material was CD4+ or CD8+ T cells sorted from blood, obtained in a trial of the OX40 agonist ivuxolimab. These receptors were collected from an adult with an advanced solid tumor such as melanoma, head and neck, liver or kidney cancer.

The chain is built from TRBV6-6 and TRBJ2-5; 9 bases match TRBD1. Trimming took 6 bases from V and 5 from J; bases not matched to a gene: 4. The CDR3 contains 13 residues. Per germline, CDR1 MNHNY and CDR2 SVGAGI (reference sequence). CDR3 amino acids: CASSHGQGETQYF. The CDR3 coding sequence is TGTGCCAGCAGCCACGGACAGGGGGAGACCCAGTACTTC.

V and J are TRBV6-5 and TRBJ1-1, with TRBD1 identical over 7 bases. This CDR3 contains 13 residues. Germline V gene sequence: CDR1 MNHEY, CDR2 SVGAGI. V trimming: 5 bases; J trimming: 1 base; junction bases outside the gene matches: 1. The CDR3 reads CASSRQGNTEAFF. The CDR3 DNA is TGTGCCAGCAGTAGACAGGGGAACACTGAAGCTTTCTTT.

V is TRBV10-3 and J is TRBJ1-2; the D is unclear. With 1 base removed from V and 5 bases from J, the gap between germline ends came to 8 bases. The CDR3 length is 13 residues. Germline V CDR1 and CDR2: ENHRY, SYGVKD. Written as DNA, the CDR3 is TGTGCCATCAGTGAGTACGAGGTTTATGGCTACACCTTC. This codes for CAISEYEVYGYTF.

The chain is built from TRBV30 and TRBJ2-4, with 7 positions matching TRBD1. J lost 4 bases, V lost 2 bases, and 5 bases had no gene match. This CDR3 has 14 residues. CDR1 and CDR2 from the germline V gene are GTSNPN and SVGIG (reference sequence). The CDR3 DNA reads TGTGCCTGGAGTCGGACAGGAGAAAAAAACATTCAGTACTTC. It translates to CAWSRTGEKNIQYF.

The CDR3 here is CASSLARETQYF. The CDR3 bases are TGTGCCAGCAGCTTAGCGAGGGAGACCCAGTACTTC. The chain uses TRBV13 and TRBJ2-5; D not certain. Looked up from germline, CDR1 is PRHDT and CDR2 is FYEKMQ (reference sequence). This CDR3 comprises 12 residues. V was trimmed by 1 base and J by 5 bases, leaving 5 bases between them.

J is TRBJ2-7 and V is TRBV7-2, with a tentative D call TRBD1 (6 bases). CDR1 and CDR2 from the germline V gene are SGHTA and FQGNSA. This CDR3 contains 15 residues. Deletions cut 6 bases from V and 2 bases from J, with 17 bases between. CDR3 DNA: TGTGCCAGCAGACGAACAGGGCTAGGAACCTACGAGCAGTACTTC. Residues: CASRRTGLGTYEQYF.

This chain uses TRBV4-2 with TRBJ1-2; no definite D call. Trimming shortened V by 0 bases and J by 3 bases, and 8 bases separated the two germline ends. Germline CDR1 LGHNA, CDR2 YNFKEQ. The CDR3 is 14 amino acids. The CDR3 region has the DNA TGTGCCAGCAGCCAAGACACGGTTCACTATGGCTACACCTTC. Its protein product is CASSQDTVHYGYTF.

The chain recombines TRBV7-6 with TRBJ2-1; 14 bases align to TRBD2. Looked up from germline, CDR1 is SGHVS and CDR2 is FNYEAQ. Losses at the gene ends were 4 bases for V and 10 bases for J; bases not matched to a gene: 6. The CDR3 runs to 15 residues. CDR3 in amino acids: CASSSTSGGAVEQFF. As DNA, the CDR3 is TGTGCCAGCAGCTCGACTAGCGGGGGGGCAGTGGAGCAGTTCTTC.

The J gene is TRBJ2-7, the V gene TRBV19, with D unclear. Trimming took 0 bases from V and 3 from J, leaving 15 bases between them. CDR3 length: 16 residues. Germline CDR1 and CDR2: LNHDA and SQIVND (reference sequence). The CDR3 spells CASSIEGGRWDYEQYF. For the CDR3, the DNA is TGTGCCAGTAGTATAGAAGGCGGACGGTGGGACTACGAGCAGTACTTC.

This chain links TRBV6-6 with TRBJ1-4, with a tentative D call TRBD1 (6 bases). Germline CDR1 reads MNHNY; CDR2 reads SVGAGI (reference sequence). CDR3 length: 15 amino acids. V was pared by 7 bases and J by 7 bases, with 19 bases between. CDR3 sequence (DNA): TGTGCCAGCACCCCTTTATCGGGGGGCTTTGAAAAACTGTTTTTT. Its protein is CASTPLSGGFEKLFF.

This clone has a single count. The chain couples TRBV7-8 to TRBJ1-4; no clear D. With 1 base removed from V and 8 bases from J, the gap between germline ends came to 11 bases. Germline loops: CDR1 SGHVS, CDR2 FQNEAQ. The CDR3 length is 14 residues. The CDR3 here is CASSLEGLGEKLFF. DNA of the CDR3: TGTGCCAGCAGCTTAGAAGGCTTAGGAGAAAAACTGTTTTTT.

The chain has TRBV9 and TRBJ2-5; the D gene is possibly TRBD2 (6 bases). The V end was cut by 0 bases, the J end by 11 bases, with 17 bases between. This CDR3 has 14 residues. Germline V gene lookup returns CDR1 SGDLS and CDR2 YYNGEE. This CDR3 is CASSVAGTPGEQYF. The CDR3 nucleotides read TGTGCCAGCAGCGTAGCAGGAACCCCGGGAGAGCAGTACTTC.

This clone was seen ten or more times. This rearrangement joins TRBV4-2 to TRBJ2-2; 8 positions agree with TRBD1. This CDR3 region has 18 residues. Germline CDR1 LGHNA, CDR2 YNFKEQ. The J segment lost 4 bases and the V segment lost 0 bases, leaving 10 bases of the junction unmatched. CDR3 sequence reads: CASSQDHRTGIITGELFF. The CDR3 region has the DNA TGTGCCAGCAGCCAAGACCACCGGACAGGGATTATCACCGGGGAGCTGTTTTTT.

The V call is TRBV30, the J call TRBJ2-7; D is undetermined. The CDR3 covers 14 residues. Trimming removed 4 bases from V and 0 bases from J, with 13 bases in between. Per the germline V gene, CDR1 is GTSNPN and CDR2 is SVGIG (reference sequence). The DNA for the CDR3 is TGTGCCTGGAACCAACCTCATGCCTCCTACGAGCAGTACTTC. This encodes CAWNQPHASYEQYF.

The chain couples TRBV11-2 to TRBJ1-1, with TRBD1 identical over 7 bases. CDR3 size: 14 residues. The germline V gene has CDR1 SGHAT and CDR2 FQNNGV. J gave up 4 bases and V 5 bases, and 7 bases lay outside the gene matches. CDR3 residues: CASSPDDRVTEAFF. The CDR3 coding sequence is TGTGCCAGCAGCCCTGATGACAGGGTCACTGAAGCTTTCTTT. The variable domain in full, completed from reference TRBV11-2 and TRBJ1-1, reads EAGVAQSPRYKIIEKRQSVAFWCNPISGHATLYWYQQILGQGPKLLIQFQNNGVVDDSQLPKDRFSAERLKGVDSTLKIQPAKLEDSAVYLCASSPDDRVTEAFFGQGTRLTVV.

The chain uses TRBV21-1 and TRBJ2-1. TRBV21-1 is listed as a pseudogene. The CDR3 spans 24 residues. The DNA for the CDR3 is TGTGCCAGCAGCAAGGAGGGTGATATCGCTTACCGGCAGGTGAAGGGGGGCTCCTACAATGAGCAGTTCTTC. It translates to CASSKEGDIAYRQVKGGSYNEQFF.

This clone has only a few counts. The chain has TRBV5-1 and TRBJ1-1, with 9 bases lining up with TRBD1. Germline assignment: CDR1 SGHRS and CDR2 YFSETQ. The CDR3 extends over 16 amino acids. Germline trimming cut 2 bases from V and 0 bases from J; bases unmatched to any gene: 5. DNA for the CDR3: TGCGCCAGCAGCTTAGGGACAGGGATGATGAACACTGAAGCTTTCTTT. This translates into CASSLGTGMMNTEAFF. Full variable domain (outside the CDR3, taken from reference TRBV5-1 and TRBJ1-1): KAGVTQTPRYLIKTRGQQVTLSCSPISGHRSVSWYQQTPGQGLQFLFEYFSETQRNKGNFPGRFSGRQFSNSRSEMNVSTLELGDSALYLCASSLGTGMMNTEAFFGQGTRLTVV.

This clone was seen more than once but under ten times. J is TRBJ1-1 and V is TRBV7-6; unclear D gene. Germline CDR1 reads SGHVS; CDR2 reads FNYEAQ. The V end was cut by 5 bases, the J end by 1 base, with 8 bases between. The CDR3 consists of 13 residues. The CDR3 nucleotides read TGTGCCAGCAGCCAGGACGAGAACACTGAAGCTTTCTTT. Amino acid sequence: CASSQDENTEAFF.

This chain joins TRBV5-1 and TRBJ2-1; 9 nucleotides align to TRBD2. CDR1 is SGHRS and CDR2 is YFSETQ in the germline V gene. Trimming at V came to 3 bases and at J to 0 bases, leaving 4 bases not matched to a gene. The CDR3 runs to 16 residues. The CDR3, as DNA: TGCGCCAGCAGCTCAACTAGCGGGCTCTCCTACAATGAGCAGTTCTTC. Protein: CASSSTSGLSYNEQFF.

The chain carries TRBV9 and TRBJ1-1; D is perhaps TRBD1 (6 bases). The CDR3 is 14 amino acids. The V and J ends lost 3 bases and 3 bases respectively, with 12 bases between them. Germline V gene sequence: CDR1 SGDLS, CDR2 YYNGEE. The CDR3 nucleotides read TGTGCCAGCAGCGGTACAGGGTCCTACACTGAAGCTTTCTTT. Amino acids: CASSGTGSYTEAFF.

This clone was observed a few times. The gene calls are TRBV4-3 and TRBJ1-2; no firm D call. Germline V gene data show CDR1 as LGHNA and CDR2 as YSLEER. V lost 0 bases and J lost 8, with 13 bases in between. The CDR3 covers 14 residues. The CDR3 region has the DNA TGCGCCAGCAGCCAAGATCATCGAGTTTCCGGCTACACCTTC. This gives the protein CASSQDHRVSGYTF.

This chain links TRBV10-1 with TRBJ2-5, with a weak D call TRBD2 (5 bases). The CDR3 extends over 15 amino acids. Between the trimmed V and J ends, which lost 4 bases and 11 bases, there was a span of 23 bases. Germline loops: CDR1 WNHNN, CDR2 SYGVQD (reference sequence). The DNA for the CDR3 is TGCGCCAGCAGTGGAGGCGTCGGGGTACTGGGAGAGCAGTACTTC. Protein sequence: CASSGGVGVLGEQYF.

The CDR3 DNA sequence: TGTGCCAGTAGTATGCAGGGGGGGGAAAAACTGTTTTTT. This gives the protein CASSMQGGEKLFF. The J gene is TRBJ1-4, the V gene TRBV19, with 7 nucleotides matching TRBD1. The CDR3 extends over 13 amino acids. The V gene end was trimmed by 3 bases and the J gene end by 8 bases; junction bases not matched to a gene: 3. CDR1 is LNHDA and CDR2 is SQIVND in the germline V gene (reference sequence). The full variable domain, completed using reference TRBV19 and TRBJ1-4, is DGGITQSPKYLFRKEGQNVTLSCEQNLNHDAMYWYRQDPGQGLRLIYYSQIVNDFQKGDIAEGYSVSREKKESFPLTVTSAQKNPTAFYLCASSMQGGEKLFFGSGTQLSVL.

The chain uses TRBV5-6 and TRBJ2-7; possible D gene TRBD1, 5 bases. V was clipped by 4 bases and J by 4 bases, with 12 bases between them. This CDR3 contains 13 residues. Germline CDR1 is SGHDT and CDR2 is YYEEEE. The CDR3 reads CASSRPGLYEQYF. The CDR3 coding sequence is TGTGCCAGCAGCCGCCCAGGGTTGTACGAGCAGTACTTC. The variable domain in full, with the rest retrieved from reference TRBV5-6 and TRBJ2-7, is DAGVTQSPTHLIKTRGQQVTLRCSPKSGHDTVSWYQQALGQGPQFIFQYYEEEERQRGNFPDRFSGHQFPNYSSELNVNALLLGDSALYLCASSRPGLYEQYFGPGTRLTVT.

V is TRBV5-1 and J is TRBJ2-1; a possible D gene is TRBD2 (6 bases). The CDR3 has 14 residues. Looked up from germline, CDR1 is SGHRS and CDR2 is YFSETQ. Trimming took 7 bases from V and 8 from J, leaving 19 bases between them. The CDR3 spells CASAERVVSDEQFF. The CDR3 nucleotides are TGCGCCAGCGCAGAGCGGGTTGTTTCGGATGAGCAGTTCTTC.

As regards this clone: Other nucleotide sequences from this sample produce the same CDR3. V usage is TRBV30 and J usage is TRBJ2-5; D is unclear. The CDR3 runs to 12 residues. CDR1 and CDR2 from the germline V gene are GTSNPN and SVGIG (reference sequence). Trimming cost V 4 bases and J 5 bases, with 11 bases left between them. CDR3 sequence reads: CAWKEGAETQYF. CDR3 nucleotide sequence: TGTGCCTGGAAGGAAGGTGCGGAGACCCAGTACTTC.

V is TRBV6-6 and J is TRBJ2-3; a weak D match, TRBD1 (6 bases). V lost 1 base and J lost 5, with 13 bases in between. The CDR3 sequence is 15 residues long. Germline V gives CDR1 MNHNY, CDR2 SVGAGI (reference sequence). The CDR3 coding sequence is TGTGCCAGCAGTTACTGGGGGCCCGGCGGAGATACGCAGTATTTT. Translation: CASSYWGPGGDTQYF.

V and J are TRBV4-1 and TRBJ2-3, with TRBD2 identical over 8 bases. The CDR3 runs 15 residues. CDR1 and CDR2 (germline): MGHRA, YSYEKL. The J segment lost 1 base and the V segment lost 4 bases, leaving 4 bases of the junction unmatched. CDR3: CASSLSGGRTDTQYF. DNA for the CDR3: TGCGCCAGCAGCCTCAGCGGGGGCCGCACAGATACGCAGTATTTT.

The V and J genes are TRBV30 and TRBJ2-7; D remains unclear. CDR3 length: 14 amino acids. In germline, CDR1 is GTSNPN, CDR2 SVGIG (reference sequence). Between the trimmed V and J ends, which lost 0 bases and 0 bases, there was a span of 9 bases. The CDR3 DNA sequence: TGTGCCTGGAGTGTACTCGGCTCCTCCTACGAGCAGTACTTC. Translation: CAWSVLGSSYEQYF. The full variable domain, completed using reference TRBV30 and TRBJ2-7, is SQTIHQWPATLVQPVGSPLSLECTVEGTSNPNLYWYRQAAGRGLQLLFYSVGIGQISSEVPQNLSASRPQDRQFILSSKKLLLSDSGFYLCAWSVLGSSYEQYFGPGTRLTVT.

The V gene is TRBV2, the J gene TRBJ2-7; 9 bases fit TRBD2. CDR1 SNHLY and CDR2 FYNNEI come from the germline V gene. The V and J ends lost 4 bases and 0 bases, in that order; junction bases with no gene match: 1. The CDR3 runs 14 residues. The CDR3 sequence is CASSGTSASYEQYF. In DNA, the CDR3 is TGTGCCAGCAGTGGGACTAGCGCCTCCTACGAGCAGTACTTC. Combining the CDR3 with reference TRBV2 and TRBJ2-7 gives the whole variable domain EPEVTQTPSHQVTQMGQEVILRCVPISNHLYFYWYRQILGQKVEFLVSFYNNEISEKSEIFDDQFSVERPDGSNFTLKIRSTKLEDSAMYFCASSGTSASYEQYFGPGTRLTVT.